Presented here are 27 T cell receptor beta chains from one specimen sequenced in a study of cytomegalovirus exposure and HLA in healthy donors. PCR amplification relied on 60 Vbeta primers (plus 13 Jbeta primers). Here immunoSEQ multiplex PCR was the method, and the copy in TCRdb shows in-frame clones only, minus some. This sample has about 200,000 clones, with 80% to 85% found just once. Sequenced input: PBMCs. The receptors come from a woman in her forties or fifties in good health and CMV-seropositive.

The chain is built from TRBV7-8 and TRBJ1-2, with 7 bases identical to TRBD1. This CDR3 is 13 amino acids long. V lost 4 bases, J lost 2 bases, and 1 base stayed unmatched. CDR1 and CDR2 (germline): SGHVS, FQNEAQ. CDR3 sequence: CASSSGQNYGYTF. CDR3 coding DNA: TGTGCCAGCAGCTCGGGACAGAACTATGGCTACACCTTC. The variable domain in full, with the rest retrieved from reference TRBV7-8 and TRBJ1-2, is GAGVSQSPRYKVAKRGQDVALRCDPISGHVSLFWYQQALGQGPEFLTYFQNEAQLDKSGLPSDRFFAERPEGSVSTLKIQRTQQEDSAVYLCASSSGQNYGYTFGSGTRLTVV.

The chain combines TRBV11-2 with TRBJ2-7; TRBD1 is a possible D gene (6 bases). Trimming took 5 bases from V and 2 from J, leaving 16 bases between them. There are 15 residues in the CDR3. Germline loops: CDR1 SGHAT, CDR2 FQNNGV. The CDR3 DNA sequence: TGTGCCAGCAGCCCGAGACCTGGACAGACCTACGAGCAGTACTTC. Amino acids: CASSPRPGQTYEQYF.

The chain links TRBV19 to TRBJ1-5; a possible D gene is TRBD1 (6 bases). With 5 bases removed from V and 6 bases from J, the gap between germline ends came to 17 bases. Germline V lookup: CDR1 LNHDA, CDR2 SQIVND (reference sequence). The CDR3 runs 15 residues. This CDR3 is CASSSDSGAGQPQHF. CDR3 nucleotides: TGTGCCAGTAGTTCGGACAGCGGTGCAGGTCAGCCCCAGCATTTT.

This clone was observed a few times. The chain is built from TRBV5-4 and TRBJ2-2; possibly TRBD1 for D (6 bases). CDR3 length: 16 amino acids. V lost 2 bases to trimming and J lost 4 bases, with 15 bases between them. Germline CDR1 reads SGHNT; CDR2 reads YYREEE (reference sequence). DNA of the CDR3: TGTGCCAGCAGCTTCGCAGGGGTATCTGGCACCGGGGAGCTGTTTTTT. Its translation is CASSFAGVSGTGELFF. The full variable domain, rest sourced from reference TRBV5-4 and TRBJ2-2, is ETGVTQSPTHLIKTRGQQVTLRCSSQSGHNTVSWYQQALGQGPQFIFQYYREEENGRGNFPPRFSGLQFPNYSSELNVNALELDDSALYLCASSFAGVSGTGELFFGEGSRLTVL.

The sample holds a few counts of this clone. The CDR3 reads CASSERGRIAGVGYF. The CDR3 nucleotides read TGTGCCAGCAGTGAAAGGGGACGGATAGCGGGAGTGGGGTATTTT. This rearrangement joins TRBV6-1 to TRBJ2-3; 9 nucleotides match TRBD2. J was trimmed by 14 bases and V by 2 bases; bases with no gene match: 14. In germline, CDR1 is MNHNS, CDR2 SASEGT. This CDR3 has 15 residues.

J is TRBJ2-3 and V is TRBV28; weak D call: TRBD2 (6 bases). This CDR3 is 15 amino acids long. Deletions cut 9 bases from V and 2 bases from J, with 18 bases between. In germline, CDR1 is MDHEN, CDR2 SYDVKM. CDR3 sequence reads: CASWDSITTTDTQYF. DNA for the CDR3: TGTGCCAGTTGGGACTCCATAACCACCACAGATACGCAGTATTTT.

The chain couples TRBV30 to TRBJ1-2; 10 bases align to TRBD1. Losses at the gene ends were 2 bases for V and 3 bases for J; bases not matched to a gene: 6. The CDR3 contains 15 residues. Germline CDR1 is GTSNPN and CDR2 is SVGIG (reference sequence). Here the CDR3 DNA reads TGTGCCTGGAGTAGACAGGGGGCTAAGGACTATGGCTACACCTTC. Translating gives CAWSRQGAKDYGYTF. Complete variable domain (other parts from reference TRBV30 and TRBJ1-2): SQTIHQWPATLVQPVGSPLSLECTVEGTSNPNLYWYRQAAGRGLQLLFYSVGIGQISSEVPQNLSASRPQDRQFILSSKKLLLSDSGFYLCAWSRQGAKDYGYTFGSGTRLTVV.

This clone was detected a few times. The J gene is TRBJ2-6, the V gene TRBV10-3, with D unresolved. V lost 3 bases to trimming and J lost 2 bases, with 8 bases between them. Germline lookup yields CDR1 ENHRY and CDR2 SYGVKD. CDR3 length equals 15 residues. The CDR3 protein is CAISDSLTGANVLTF. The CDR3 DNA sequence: TGTGCCATCAGTGATAGCCTAACTGGGGCCAACGTCCTGACTTTC.

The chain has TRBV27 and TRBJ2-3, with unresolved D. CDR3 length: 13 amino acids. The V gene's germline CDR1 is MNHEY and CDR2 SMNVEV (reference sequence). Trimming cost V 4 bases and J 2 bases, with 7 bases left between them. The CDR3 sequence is CASSSPLTDTQYF. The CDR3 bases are TGTGCCAGCAGTTCCCCCCTCACAGATACGCAGTATTTT.

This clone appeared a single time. The CDR3 region has the DNA TGTGCCAGCAGCGGGGGGCCGGCGGGTGAGCAGTTCTTC. Its translation is CASSGGPAGEQFF. V usage is TRBV9 and J usage is TRBJ2-1; the D gene is possibly TRBD1 (6 bases). This CDR3 is built from 13 residues. Germline loops: CDR1 SGDLS, CDR2 YYNGEE. V lost 3 bases to trimming and J lost 9 bases, with 13 bases between them.

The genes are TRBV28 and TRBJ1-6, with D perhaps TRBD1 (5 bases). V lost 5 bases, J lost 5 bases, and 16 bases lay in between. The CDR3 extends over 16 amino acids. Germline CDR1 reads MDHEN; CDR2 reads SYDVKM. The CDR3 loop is CASSPLGDLDNSPLHF. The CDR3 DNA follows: TGTGCCAGCAGTCCCCTGGGGGACTTGGATAATTCACCCCTCCACTTT.

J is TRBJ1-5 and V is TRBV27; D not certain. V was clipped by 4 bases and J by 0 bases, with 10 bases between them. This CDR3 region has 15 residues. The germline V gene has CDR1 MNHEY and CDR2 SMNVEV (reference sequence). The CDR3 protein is CASSYGQISNQPQHF. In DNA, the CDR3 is TGTGCCAGCAGTTATGGGCAGATTAGCAATCAGCCCCAGCATTTT.

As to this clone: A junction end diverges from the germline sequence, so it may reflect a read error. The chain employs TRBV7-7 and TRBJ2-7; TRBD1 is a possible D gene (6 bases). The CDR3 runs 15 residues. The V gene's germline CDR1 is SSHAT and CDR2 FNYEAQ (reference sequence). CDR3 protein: CASSFFTGNFYEQYF. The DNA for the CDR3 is TGTGCTAGCAGCTTCTTTACAGGGAATTTCTACGAGCAGTACTTC.

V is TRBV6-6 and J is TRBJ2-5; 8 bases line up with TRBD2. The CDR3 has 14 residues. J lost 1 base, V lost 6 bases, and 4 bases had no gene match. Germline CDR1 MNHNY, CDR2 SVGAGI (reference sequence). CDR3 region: CASRVAGSQETQYF. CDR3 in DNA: TGTGCCAGCAGAGTAGCGGGGTCCCAAGAGACCCAGTACTTC.

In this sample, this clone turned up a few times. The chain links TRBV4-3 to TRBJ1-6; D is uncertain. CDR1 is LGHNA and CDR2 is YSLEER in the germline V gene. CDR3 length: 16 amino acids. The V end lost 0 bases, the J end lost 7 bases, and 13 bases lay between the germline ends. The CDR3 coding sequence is TGCGCCAGCAGCCAAGAGGCGGCCAGCCTAAATTCACCCCTCCACTTT. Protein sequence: CASSQEAASLNSPLHF.

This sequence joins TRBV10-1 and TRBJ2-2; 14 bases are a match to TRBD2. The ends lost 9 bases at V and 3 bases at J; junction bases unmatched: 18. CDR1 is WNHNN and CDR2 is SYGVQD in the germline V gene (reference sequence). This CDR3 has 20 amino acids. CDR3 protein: CARPRTSGRSRDLDTGELFF. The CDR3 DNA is TGCGCCAGACCTAGGACTAGCGGGAGGTCCAGGGATTTGGACACCGGGGAGCTGTTTTTT.

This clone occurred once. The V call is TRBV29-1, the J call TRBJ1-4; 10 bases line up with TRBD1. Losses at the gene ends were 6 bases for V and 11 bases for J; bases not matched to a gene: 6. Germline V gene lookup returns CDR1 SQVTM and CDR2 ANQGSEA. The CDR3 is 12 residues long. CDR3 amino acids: CSVGQGSEKLFF. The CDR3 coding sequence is TGCAGCGTGGGACAGGGGTCAGAGAAACTGTTTTTT.

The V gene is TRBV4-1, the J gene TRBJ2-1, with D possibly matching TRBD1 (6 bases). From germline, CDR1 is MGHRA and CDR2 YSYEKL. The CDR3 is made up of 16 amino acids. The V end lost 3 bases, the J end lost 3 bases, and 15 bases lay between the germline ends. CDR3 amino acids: CASSQPVGGDYNEQFF. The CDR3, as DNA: TGCGCCAGCAGCCAGCCTGTAGGGGGTGACTACAATGAGCAGTTCTTC.

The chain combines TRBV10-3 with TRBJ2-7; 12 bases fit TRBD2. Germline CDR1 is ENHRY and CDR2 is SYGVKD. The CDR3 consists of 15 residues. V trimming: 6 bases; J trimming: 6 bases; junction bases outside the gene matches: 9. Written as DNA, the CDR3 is TGTGCCATCAGCTCGACTAGCGGGAGCTCGACCGAGCAGTACTTC. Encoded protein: CAISSTSGSSTEQYF.

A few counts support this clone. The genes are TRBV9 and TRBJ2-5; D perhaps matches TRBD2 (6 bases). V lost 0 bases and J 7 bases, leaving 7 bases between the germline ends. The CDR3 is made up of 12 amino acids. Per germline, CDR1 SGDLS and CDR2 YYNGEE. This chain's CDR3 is CASSVVGGTQYF. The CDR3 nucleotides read TGTGCCAGCAGCGTAGTGGGGGGGACCCAGTACTTC.

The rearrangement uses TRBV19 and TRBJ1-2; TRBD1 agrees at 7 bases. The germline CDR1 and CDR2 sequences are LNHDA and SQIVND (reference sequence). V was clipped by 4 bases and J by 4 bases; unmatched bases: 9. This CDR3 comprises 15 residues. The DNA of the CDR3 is TGTGCCAGTAGTAGGGCCCGGGACAGTGGCTATGGCTACACCTTC. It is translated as CASSRARDSGYGYTF. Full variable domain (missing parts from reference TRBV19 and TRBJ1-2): DGGITQSPKYLFRKEGQNVTLSCEQNLNHDAMYWYRQDPGQGLRLIYYSQIVNDFQKGDIAEGYSVSREKKESFPLTVTSAQKNPTAFYLCASSRARDSGYGYTFGSGTRLTVV.

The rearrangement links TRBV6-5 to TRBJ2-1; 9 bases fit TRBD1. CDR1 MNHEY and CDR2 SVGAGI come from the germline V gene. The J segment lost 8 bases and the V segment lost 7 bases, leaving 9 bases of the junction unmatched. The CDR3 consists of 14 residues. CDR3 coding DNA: TGTGCCAGCACTCAGACAGGGGGTGGCTATGAGCAGTTCTTC. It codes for CASTQTGGGYEQFF.

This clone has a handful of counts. In DNA form, the CDR3 reads TGTGCCAGCAGCTCCTCCCAGGGGAGTACGCAGTATTTT. Protein product: CASSSSQGSTQYF. The chain is built from TRBV7-2 and TRBJ2-3, with D possibly TRBD1 on 6 matching bases. V was pared by 4 bases and J by 8 bases, with 13 bases between. Per germline, CDR1 SGHTA and CDR2 FQGNSA. CDR3 length: 13 amino acids.

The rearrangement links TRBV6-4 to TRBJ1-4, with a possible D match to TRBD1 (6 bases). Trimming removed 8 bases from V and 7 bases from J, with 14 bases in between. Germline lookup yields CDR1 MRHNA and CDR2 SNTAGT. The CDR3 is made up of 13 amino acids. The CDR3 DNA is TGTGCCAGCCAAACAGGGAGGGGTGAAAAACTGTTTTTT. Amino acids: CASQTGRGEKLFF.

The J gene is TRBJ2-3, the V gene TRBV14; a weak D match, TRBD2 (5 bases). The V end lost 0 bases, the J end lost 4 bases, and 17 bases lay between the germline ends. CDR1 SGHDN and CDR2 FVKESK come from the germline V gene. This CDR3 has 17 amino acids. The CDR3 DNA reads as TGTGCCAGCAGCCAAGATCGGTACGGGGTCGGGGCAGATACGCAGTATTTT. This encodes CASSQDRYGVGADTQYF.

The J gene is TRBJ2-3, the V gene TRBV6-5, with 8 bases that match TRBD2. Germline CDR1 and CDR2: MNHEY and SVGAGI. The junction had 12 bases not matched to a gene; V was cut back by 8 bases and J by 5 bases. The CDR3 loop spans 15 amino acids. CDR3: CASWRTGGLEDTQYF. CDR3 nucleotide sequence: TGTGCCAGCTGGAGAACGGGAGGGCTTGAAGATACGCAGTATTTT.

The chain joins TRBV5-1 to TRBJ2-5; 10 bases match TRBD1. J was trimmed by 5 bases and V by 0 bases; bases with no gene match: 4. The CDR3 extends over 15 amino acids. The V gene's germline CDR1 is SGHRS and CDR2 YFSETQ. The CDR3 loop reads CASSLGQGAGETQYF. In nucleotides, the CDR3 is TGCGCCAGCAGCTTGGGACAGGGGGCTGGGGAGACCCAGTACTTC. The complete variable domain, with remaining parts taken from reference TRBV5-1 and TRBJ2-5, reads KAGVTQTPRYLIKTRGQQVTLSCSPISGHRSVSWYQQTPGQGLQFLFEYFSETQRNKGNFPGRFSGRQFSNSRSEMNVSTLELGDSALYLCASSLGQGAGETQYFGPGTRLLVL.